The 3 T cell receptor beta chains below come from one sample, sequenced in a study of CD8+CD57+ T cells in acquired aplastic anemia. Selection for sequencing was limited to patients who had shown CD8+CD57+ cell expansion by flow cytometry. The template for TCR beta VDJ and CDR3 sequence profiling was genomic DNA. TCRdb re-derived calls from the reads in MiXCR, one entry per CDR3 protein. The sample consists of 150,000 to 200,000 distinct CDR3 sequences, 48% of them appearing once. Sequencing was performed on sorted CD4+, CD8+, or CD8+CD57+ T cells (not recorded which) from PBMCs. The origin of the receptors is a human donor with aplastic anemia.

V usage is TRBV20-1 and J usage is TRBJ2-5; TRBD2 agrees at 11 bases. The CDR3 is 15 residues long. V lost 1 base, J lost 5 bases, and 6 bases stayed unmatched. Germline lookup yields CDR1 DFQATT and CDR2 SNEGSKA (reference sequence). The CDR3 DNA is TGCAGTGCTAGAGGGTCTAGCGGGGGGCGTGAGACCCAGTACTTC. The encoded protein is CSARGSSGGRETQYF.

This clonotype was recorded at least ten times. The chain employs TRBV7-6 and TRBJ2-1; D could derive from TRBD1 or TRBD2 (5 bases each). The V end was cut by 3 bases, the J end by 6 bases, with 9 bases between. This CDR3 has 13 amino acids. Germline CDR1 reads SGHVS; CDR2 reads FNYEAQ. The CDR3 spells CASSFGTLNEQFF. CDR3 DNA sequence: TGTGCCAGCAGCTTTGGGACCCTCAATGAGCAGTTCTTC.

This clonotype occurred once. V is TRBV11-2 and J is TRBJ2-3, with D uncertain. Germline CDR1 is SGHAT and CDR2 is FQNNGV. The V gene lost 3 bases and the J gene lost 2 bases, with 9 bases spanning the gap. The CDR3 extends over 14 amino acids. The CDR3 DNA is TGTGCCAGCAGCTTGGACCAGACCACAGATACGCAGTATTTT. Residues: CASSLDQTTDTQYF.